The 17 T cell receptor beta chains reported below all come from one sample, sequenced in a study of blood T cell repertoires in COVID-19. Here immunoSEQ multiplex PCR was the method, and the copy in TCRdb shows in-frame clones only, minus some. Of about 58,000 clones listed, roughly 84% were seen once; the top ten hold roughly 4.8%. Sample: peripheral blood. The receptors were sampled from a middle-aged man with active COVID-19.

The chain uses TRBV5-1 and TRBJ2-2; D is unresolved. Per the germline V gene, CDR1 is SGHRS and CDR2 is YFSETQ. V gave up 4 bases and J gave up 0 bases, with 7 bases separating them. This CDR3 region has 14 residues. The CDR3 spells CASSERSNTGELFF. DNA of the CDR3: TGCGCCAGCAGCGAGAGATCGAACACCGGGGAGCTGTTTTTT.

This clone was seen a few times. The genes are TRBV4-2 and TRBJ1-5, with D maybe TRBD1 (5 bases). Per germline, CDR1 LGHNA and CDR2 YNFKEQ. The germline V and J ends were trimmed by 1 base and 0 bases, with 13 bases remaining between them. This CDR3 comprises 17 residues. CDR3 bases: TGTGCCAGCAGCCAAGGAAGGGGTCAGAATAGCAATCAGCCCCAGCATTTT. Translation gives CASSQGRGQNSNQPQHF.

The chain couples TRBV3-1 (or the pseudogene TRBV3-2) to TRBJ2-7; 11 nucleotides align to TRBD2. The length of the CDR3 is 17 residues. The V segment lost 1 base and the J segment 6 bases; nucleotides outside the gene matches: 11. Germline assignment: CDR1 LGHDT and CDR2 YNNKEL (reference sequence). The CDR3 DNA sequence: TGTGCCAGCAGCCAAGGACCTTTAGCGGGAGGGGACCCCGAGCAGTACTTC. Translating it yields CASSQGPLAGGDPEQYF.

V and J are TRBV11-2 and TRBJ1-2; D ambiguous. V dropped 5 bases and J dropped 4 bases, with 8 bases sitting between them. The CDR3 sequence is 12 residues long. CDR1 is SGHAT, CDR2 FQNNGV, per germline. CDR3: CASSLPGYGYTF. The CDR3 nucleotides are TGTGCCAGCAGCCTACCAGGCTATGGCTACACCTTC.

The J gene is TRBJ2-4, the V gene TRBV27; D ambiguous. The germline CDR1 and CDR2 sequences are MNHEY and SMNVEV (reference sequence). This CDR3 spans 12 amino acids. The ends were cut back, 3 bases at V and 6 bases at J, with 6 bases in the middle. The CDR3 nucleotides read TGTGCCAGCAGTTTCTCGGGAAACATTCAGTACTTC. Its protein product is CASSFSGNIQYF.

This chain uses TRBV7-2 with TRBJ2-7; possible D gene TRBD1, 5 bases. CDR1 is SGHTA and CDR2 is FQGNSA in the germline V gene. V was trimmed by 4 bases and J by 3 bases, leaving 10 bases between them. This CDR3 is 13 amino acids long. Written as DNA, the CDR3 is TGTGCCAGCAGCTGGAACAGGATCTACGAGCAGTACTTC. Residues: CASSWNRIYEQYF.

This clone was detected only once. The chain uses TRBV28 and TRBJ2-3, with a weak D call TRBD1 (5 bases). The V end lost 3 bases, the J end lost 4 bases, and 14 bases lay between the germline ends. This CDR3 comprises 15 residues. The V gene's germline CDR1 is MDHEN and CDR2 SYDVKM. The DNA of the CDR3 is TGTGCCAGCAGTTTCTCAGCCAGGGCATCAGATACGCAGTATTTT. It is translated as CASSFSARASDTQYF.

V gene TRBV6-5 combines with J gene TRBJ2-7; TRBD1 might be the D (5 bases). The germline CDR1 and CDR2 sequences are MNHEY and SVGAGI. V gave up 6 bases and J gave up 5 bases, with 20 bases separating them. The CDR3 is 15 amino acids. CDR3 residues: CASSHDQGTLDEQYF. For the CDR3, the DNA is TGTGCCAGCAGCCACGACCAGGGAACTCTGGACGAGCAGTACTTC.

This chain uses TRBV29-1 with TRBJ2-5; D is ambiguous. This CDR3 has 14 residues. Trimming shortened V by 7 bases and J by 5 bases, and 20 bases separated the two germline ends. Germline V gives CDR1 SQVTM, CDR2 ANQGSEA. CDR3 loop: CSASAADIPETQYF. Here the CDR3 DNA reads TGCAGCGCAAGCGCCGCCGATATTCCGGAGACCCAGTACTTC. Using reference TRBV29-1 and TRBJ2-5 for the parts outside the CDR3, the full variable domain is SAVISQKPSRDICQRGTSLTIQCQVDSQVTMMFWYRQQPGQSLTLIATANQGSEATYESGFVIDKFPISRPNLTFSTLTVSNMSPEDSSIYLCSASAADIPETQYFGPGTRLLVL.

CDR3 sequence reads: CATSRGAPHGLSTDTQYF. CDR3 bases: TGTGCCACCAGCAGAGGAGCACCACACGGACTAAGCACAGATACGCAGTATTTT. The chain joins TRBV15 to TRBJ2-3; TRBD2 is a possible D gene (6 bases). The ends were cut back, 1 base at V and 0 bases at J, with 17 bases in the middle. Germline CDR1 LNHNV, CDR2 YYDKDF (reference sequence). The CDR3 totals 18 residues.

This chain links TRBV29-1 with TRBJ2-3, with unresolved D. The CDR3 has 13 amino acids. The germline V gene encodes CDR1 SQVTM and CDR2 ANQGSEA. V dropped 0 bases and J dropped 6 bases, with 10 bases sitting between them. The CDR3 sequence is CSVEEIPRDTQYF. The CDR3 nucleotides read TGCAGCGTTGAAGAAATACCGCGGGATACGCAGTATTTT.

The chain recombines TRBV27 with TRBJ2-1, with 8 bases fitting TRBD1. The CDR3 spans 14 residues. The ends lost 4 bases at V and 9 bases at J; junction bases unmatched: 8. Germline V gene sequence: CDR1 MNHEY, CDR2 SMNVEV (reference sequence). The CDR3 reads CASSSNRGAVEQFF. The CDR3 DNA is TGTGCCAGCAGTTCCAACAGGGGGGCAGTTGAGCAGTTCTTC.

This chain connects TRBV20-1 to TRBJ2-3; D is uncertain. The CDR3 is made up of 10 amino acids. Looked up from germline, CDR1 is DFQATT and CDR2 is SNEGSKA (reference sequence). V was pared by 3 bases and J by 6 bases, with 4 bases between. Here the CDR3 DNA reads TGCAGTGCTAGCCGGGATACGCAGTATTTT. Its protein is CSASRDTQYF.

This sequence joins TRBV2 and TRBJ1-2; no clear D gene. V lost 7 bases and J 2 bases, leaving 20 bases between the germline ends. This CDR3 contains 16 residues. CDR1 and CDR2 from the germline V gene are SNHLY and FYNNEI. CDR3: CASILPRPTSNYGYTF. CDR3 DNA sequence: TGTGCCAGCATCCTCCCCCGCCCTACCTCAAACTATGGCTACACCTTC.

This CDR3 reads CASSESRVNEQFF. The CDR3 DNA follows: TGTGCCAGCAGTGAGAGCAGGGTCAATGAGCAGTTCTTC. The V call is TRBV6-1, the J call TRBJ2-1, with a possible D match to TRBD1 (5 bases). V was trimmed by 3 bases and J by 6 bases, leaving 9 bases between them. The germline CDR1 and CDR2 sequences are MNHNS and SASEGT. This CDR3 is built from 13 residues.

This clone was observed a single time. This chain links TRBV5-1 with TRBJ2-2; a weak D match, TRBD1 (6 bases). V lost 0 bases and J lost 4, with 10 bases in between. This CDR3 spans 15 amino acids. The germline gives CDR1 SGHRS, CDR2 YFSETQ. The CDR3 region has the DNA TGCGCCAGCAGCTTGGAGTTGGGGGCCACCGGGGAGCTGTTTTTT. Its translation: CASSLELGATGELFF.

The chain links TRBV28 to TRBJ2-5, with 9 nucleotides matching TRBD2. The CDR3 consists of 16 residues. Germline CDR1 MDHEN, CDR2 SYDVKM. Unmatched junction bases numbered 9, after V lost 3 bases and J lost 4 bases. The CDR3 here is CASSFGAGGMRETQYF. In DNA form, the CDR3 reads TGTGCCAGCAGTTTCGGGGCGGGAGGGATGAGAGAGACCCAGTACTTC.